The T cell receptor (beta chain) under discussion was sequenced for a study of regulatory T cells in long-lasting Graves disease. Time point of the sample: persistent/refractory GD, antithyroid drugs over 5 years with positive TRAb. Researchers made the TCR library from RNA that was extracted from PBMCs. The patients included were those that came from an endocrinology department in Xi'an, China. Remarks on this clonotype: Its specificity is unknown.

Findings and limits, study-wide: Relative to newly diagnosed Graves' patients, persistent ones had lower TCR diversity. Those with persistent disease had in common more public clonotypes (around 2,500) than new patients (approximately 970).

According to the study, TCR beta libraries were built with iRepertoire HTBI primers and CDR3-region Arm-PCR. As originally analysed: Identification across samples found about 61 TRBV and 12 to 15 TRBJ segments. TCRdb ran MiXCR on the multiplex PCR reads and lists one entry per CDR3 protein. TCRdb's processing, not the study's, gives the V and J calls here. The table records approximately 440,000 distinct CDR3 sequences, around a quarter of them present only once. The source material was peripheral blood mononuclear cells (PBMCs), sampled when the disease was refractory, from a patient treated with antithyroid drugs. The TCR comes from a female donor with Graves disease.

The CDR3: CASSKGTGIYEQYF. In DNA, the CDR3 is TGTGCCAGCAGTAAAGGGACAGGCATATACGAGCAGTACTTC. The chain recombines TRBV25-1 with TRBJ2-7; 8 bases are a match to TRBD1. Trimming removed 5 bases from V and 4 bases from J; junction bases left unmatched: 7. CDR1 is MGHDK and CDR2 is SYGVNS in the germline V gene. This CDR3 region has 14 residues.